Following are 7 T cell receptor beta chains from one sample sequenced in a study of glioma-infiltrating T cells after dendritic cell vaccination. The time point is: after dendritic cell vaccination, including at tumor progression/relapse. Clones were read by immunoSEQ multiplex PCR, and TCRdb kept only the in-frame ones, dropping some. The table lists roughly 80,000 clones, roughly 87% of them singletons. The starting material was blood, obtained after dendritic cell vaccination. These receptors were collected from a human donor with glioblastoma.

The J gene is TRBJ2-3, the V gene TRBV5-1; 8 positions match TRBD2. The CDR3 runs to 16 residues. Germline values: CDR1 SGHRS, CDR2 YFSETQ. V shed 2 bases and J 2 bases; nucleotides not matched to a gene: 7. The CDR3, as DNA: TGCGCCAGCAGCTTTTCCCCACTAGCGGACACAGATACGCAGTATTTT. It translates to CASSFSPLADTDTQYF.

The rearrangement joins TRBV11-3 to TRBJ2-1, with 11 nucleotides matching TRBD2. CDR3 length equals 17 residues. Germline V gene data show CDR1 as SGHNT and CDR2 as YENEEA. The junction had 8 bases not matched to a gene; V was cut back by 5 bases and J by 2 bases. As DNA, the CDR3 is TGTGCCAGCAGCATCACTAGCGGGAGAGGACCCTACAATGAGCAGTTCTTC. Translating it yields CASSITSGRGPYNEQFF.

The CDR3 DNA sequence: TGTGCCAGCAGCCCTGGGACTAGCGGGGGGGCGGGCCAAGAGACCCAGTACTTC. Its protein product is CASSPGTSGGAGQETQYF. This sequence joins TRBV4-2 and TRBJ2-5; 16 nucleotides align to TRBD2. Germline V gene data show CDR1 as LGHNA and CDR2 as YNFKEQ. There are 18 residues in the CDR3. V shed 4 bases and J 1 base; nucleotides not matched to a gene: 6.

The genes are TRBV6-1 and TRBJ1-5; a weak D match, TRBD1 (5 bases). CDR1 and CDR2 from the germline V gene are MNHNS and SASEGT. This CDR3 has 15 amino acids. Between the trimmed V and J ends, which lost 7 bases and 0 bases, there was a span of 13 bases. CDR3 residues: CASTTGTYSNQPQHF. The DNA for the CDR3 is TGTGCCAGCACAACAGGAACCTATAGCAATCAGCCCCAGCATTTT.

The V and J genes are TRBV27 and TRBJ2-7; 7 bases match TRBD2. Germline-derived CDR1 and CDR2 are MNHEY and SMNVEV (reference sequence). This CDR3 region has 15 residues. V gave up 6 bases and J gave up 6 bases; unmatched junction bases: 14. The CDR3 loop is CASSPMLAGAGEQYF. The CDR3 nucleotides read TGTGCCAGCAGCCCCATGCTCGCGGGAGCCGGCGAGCAGTACTTC.

In DNA form, the CDR3 reads TGTGCCAGCAGCCCATGGAGGAGCACCGGGGAGCTGTTTTTT. Its protein product is CASSPWRSTGELFF. The gene calls are TRBV5-6 and TRBJ2-2; tentatively, D is TRBD2 (5 bases). From germline, CDR1 is SGHDT and CDR2 YYEEEE. CDR3 length: 14 residues. The V gene lost 4 bases and the J gene lost 4 bases, with 11 bases spanning the gap.

CDR3 DNA sequence: TGTGCCAGCAGCCGACGGGACAGCCACTCCTACGAGCAGTACTTC. It specifies CASSRRDSHSYEQYF. The V and J genes are TRBV7-6 and TRBJ2-7; 7 bases are a match to TRBD1. The CDR3 extends over 15 amino acids. Germline assignment: CDR1 SGHVS and CDR2 FNYEAQ. V was pared by 5 bases and J by 0 bases, with 7 bases of the junction left unmatched.